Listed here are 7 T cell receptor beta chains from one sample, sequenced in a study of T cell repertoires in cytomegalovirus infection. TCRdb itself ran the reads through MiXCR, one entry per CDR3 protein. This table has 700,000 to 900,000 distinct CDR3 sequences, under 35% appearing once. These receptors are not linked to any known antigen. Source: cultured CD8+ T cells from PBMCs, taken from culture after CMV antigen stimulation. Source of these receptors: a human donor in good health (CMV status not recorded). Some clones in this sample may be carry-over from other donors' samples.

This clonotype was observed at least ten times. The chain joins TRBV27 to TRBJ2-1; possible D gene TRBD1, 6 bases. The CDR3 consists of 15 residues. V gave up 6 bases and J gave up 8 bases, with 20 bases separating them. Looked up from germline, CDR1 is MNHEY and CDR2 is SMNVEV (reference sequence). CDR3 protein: CASSPSYRESYEQFF. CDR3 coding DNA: TGTGCCAGCAGCCCGTCATACAGGGAGTCCTATGAGCAGTTCTTC.

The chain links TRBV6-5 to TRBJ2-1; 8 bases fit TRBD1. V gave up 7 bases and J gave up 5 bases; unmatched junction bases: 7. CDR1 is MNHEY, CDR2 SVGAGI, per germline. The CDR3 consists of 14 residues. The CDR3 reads CASTNRGYNNEQFF. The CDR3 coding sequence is TGTGCCAGCACCAACAGGGGGTATAACAATGAGCAGTTCTTC.

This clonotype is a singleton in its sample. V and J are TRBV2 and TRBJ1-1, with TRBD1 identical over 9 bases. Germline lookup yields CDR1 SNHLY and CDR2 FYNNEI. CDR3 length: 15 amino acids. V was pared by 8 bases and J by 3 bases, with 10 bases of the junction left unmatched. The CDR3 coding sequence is TGTGCCAGCCGTCCCCTAGGGACAGGGTACACTGAAGCTTTCTTT. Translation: CASRPLGTGYTEAFF.

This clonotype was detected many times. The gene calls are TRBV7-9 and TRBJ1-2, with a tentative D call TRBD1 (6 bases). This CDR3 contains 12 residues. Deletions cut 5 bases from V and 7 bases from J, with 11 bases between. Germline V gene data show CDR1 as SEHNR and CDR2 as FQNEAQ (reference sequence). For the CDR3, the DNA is TGTGCCAGCAGCCAAGGACAGTCTGGCTACACCTTC. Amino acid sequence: CASSQGQSGYTF. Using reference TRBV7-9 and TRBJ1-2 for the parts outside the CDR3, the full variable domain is DTGVSQNPRHKITKRGQNVTFRCDPISEHNRLYWYRQTLGQGPEFLTYFQNEAQLEKSRLLSDRFSAERPKGSFSTLEIQRTEQGDSAMYLCASSQGQSGYTFGSGTRLTVV.

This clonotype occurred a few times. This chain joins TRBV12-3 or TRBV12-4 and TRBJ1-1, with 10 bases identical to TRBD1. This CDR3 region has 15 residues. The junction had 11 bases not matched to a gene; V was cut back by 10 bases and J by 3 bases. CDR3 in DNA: TGTGCCATCCTTGACAGGGGGCGAGGGTACACTGAAGCTTTCTTT. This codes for CAILDRGRGYTEAFF.

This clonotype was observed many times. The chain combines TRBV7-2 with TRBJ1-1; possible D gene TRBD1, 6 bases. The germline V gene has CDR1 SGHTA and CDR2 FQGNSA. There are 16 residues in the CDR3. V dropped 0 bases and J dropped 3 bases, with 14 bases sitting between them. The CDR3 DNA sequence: TGTGCCAGCAGCTTAGCTTTACAGGGAGGATACACTGAAGCTTTCTTT. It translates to CASSLALQGGYTEAFF.

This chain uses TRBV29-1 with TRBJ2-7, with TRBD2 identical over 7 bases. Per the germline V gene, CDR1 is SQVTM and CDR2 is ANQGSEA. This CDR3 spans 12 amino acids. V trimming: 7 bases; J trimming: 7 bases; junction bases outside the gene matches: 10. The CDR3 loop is CSAWTRRGEQYF. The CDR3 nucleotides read TGCAGCGCTTGGACACGGCGGGGGGAGCAGTACTTC.